Presented here are 14 T cell receptor beta chains from one specimen sequenced in a study of T cell repertoires in cytomegalovirus infection. MiXCR was run by TCRdb on the reads, yielding one entry per CDR3 protein. The sample records hundreds of thousands of distinct CDR3 sequences, 30% to 40% being singletons. Their antigen targets remain unknown. Sequencing used cultured CD8+ T cells from PBMCs, obtained from culture after CMV antigen stimulation. These receptors were collected from a human donor in good health (CMV status not recorded). Some clones in this sample may be carry-over from other donors' samples.

V and J are TRBV7-9 and TRBJ1-5; D unresolved. The germline gives CDR1 SEHNR, CDR2 FQNEAQ (reference sequence). The V end lost 5 bases, the J end lost 3 bases, and 11 bases lay between the germline ends. CDR3 length: 14 residues. The chain's CDR3 is CASSPPGYNQPQHF. The CDR3, as DNA: TGTGCCAGCAGCCCGCCGGGGTACAATCAGCCCCAGCATTTT.

This clonotype was found many times. This chain uses TRBV7-2 with TRBJ1-2; 7 positions agree with TRBD1. Germline loops: CDR1 SGHTA, CDR2 FQGNSA. The CDR3 length is 13 residues. With V trimmed by 5 bases and J by 6 bases, 6 bases remained unmatched. The DNA for the CDR3 is TGTGCCAGCAGCCCGACAGGGTTTGATGGCTACACCTTC. Translating it yields CASSPTGFDGYTF.

This clonotype was seen only a few times. The J gene is TRBJ1-1, the V gene TRBV20-1; D gene unclear. Germline V gene lookup returns CDR1 DFQATT and CDR2 SNEGSKA (reference sequence). The CDR3 has 12 residues. With 1 base removed from V and 4 bases from J, the gap between germline ends came to 7 bases. The CDR3 coding sequence is TGCAGTGCTAGAGTGGGCGGCACTGAAGCTTTCTTT. Its translation is CSARVGGTEAFF.

This chain links TRBV20-1 with TRBJ2-3; unclear D gene. V was trimmed by 3 bases and J by 1 base, leaving 8 bases between them. CDR1 is DFQATT and CDR2 is SNEGSKA in the germline V gene (reference sequence). The CDR3 consists of 13 residues. CDR3 DNA sequence: TGCAGTGCTAGTTGGTTCGGCACAGATACGCAGTATTTT. Protein: CSASWFGTDTQYF.

This clonotype was observed a few times. This rearrangement joins TRBV4-1 to TRBJ1-1; possible D gene TRBD1, 6 bases. This CDR3 region has 15 residues. Germline V gene lookup returns CDR1 MGHRA and CDR2 YSYEKL. V lost 4 bases and J 7 bases, leaving 19 bases between the germline ends. The CDR3 spells CASSPTLGQQNEAFF. The DNA for the CDR3 is TGCGCCAGCAGCCCAACCCTAGGACAGCAAAATGAAGCTTTCTTT.

This clonotype was picked up a small number of times. The chain joins TRBV6-6 to TRBJ2-1; D may be TRBD1 (5 bases). Germline CDR1 reads MNHNY; CDR2 reads SVGAGI (reference sequence). The CDR3 loop spans 14 amino acids. The V gene lost 8 bases and the J gene lost 1 base, with 12 bases spanning the gap. CDR3 sequence: CASGDSSSYNEQFF. DNA for the CDR3: TGTGCCAGCGGAGACAGTTCGTCCTACAATGAGCAGTTCTTC.

The chain employs TRBV7-2 and TRBJ2-5; the D is unclear. Per germline, CDR1 SGHTA and CDR2 FQGNSA. The CDR3 length is 11 residues. Trimming shortened V by 5 bases and J by 5 bases, and 6 bases separated the two germline ends. The chain's CDR3 is CASSPSETQYF. The DNA of the CDR3 is TGTGCCAGCAGCCCCTCGGAGACCCAGTACTTC.

This clonotype occurred a few times. This sequence joins TRBV19 and TRBJ1-1; 9 bases are a match to TRBD1. V was clipped by 8 bases and J by 4 bases; unmatched bases: 5. Germline CDR1 and CDR2: LNHDA and SQIVND (reference sequence). The CDR3 spans 13 residues. The CDR3 sequence is CASGQGRSTEAFF. In DNA, the CDR3 is TGTGCCAGTGGACAGGGGCGGAGCACTGAAGCTTTCTTT.

The V gene is TRBV29-1, the J gene TRBJ2-7; D is perhaps TRBD2 (5 bases). Germline-derived CDR1 and CDR2 are SQVTM and ANQGSEA. Trimming left V 0 bases short and J 3 bases short, with 6 bases between. The CDR3 covers 12 residues. The DNA of the CDR3 is TGCAGCGTTGAAGACGGGGACTACGAGCAGTACGTC. Encoded protein: CSVEDGDYEQYV.

The rearrangement links TRBV7-6 to TRBJ2-1; 11 bases are shared with TRBD2. This CDR3 is 15 amino acids long. J lost 8 bases, V lost 6 bases, and 9 bases had no gene match. The germline CDR1 and CDR2 sequences are SGHVS and FNYEAQ. The CDR3 nucleotides are TGTGCCAGCAGTATGATAGCGGGGGGGCTTCATGAGCAGTTCTTC. Residues: CASSMIAGGLHEQFF.

This clonotype was seen a handful of times. In DNA form, the CDR3 reads TGTGCCAGCCAAGGTGTTAGAAACACTGAAGCTTTCTTT. Translated: CASQGVRNTEAFF. V gene TRBV5-5 combines with J gene TRBJ1-1, with unresolved D. The CDR3 spans 13 residues. Germline loops: CDR1 SGHKS, CDR2 YYEKEE (reference sequence). Trimming removed 7 bases from V and 2 bases from J, with 12 bases in between.

This clonotype was counted between two and nine times. V usage is TRBV4-1 and J usage is TRBJ2-1, with D tentatively TRBD2 (6 bases). V lost 1 base, J lost 11 bases, and 12 bases lay in between. Germline V gene data show CDR1 as MGHRA and CDR2 as YSYEKL. This CDR3 has 13 amino acids. The CDR3 DNA sequence: TGCGCCAGCAGCCAAGCGTTGGGGGGTAAGCAGTTCTTC. This codes for CASSQALGGKQFF.

Regarding this clonotype: A much larger clonotype is one base distant, so this may be a read error. The chain carries TRBV6-6 and TRBJ2-1; 10 bases match TRBD2. The CDR3 extends over 13 amino acids. In germline, CDR1 is MNHNY, CDR2 SVGAGI (reference sequence). V dropped 4 bases and J dropped 10; count of bases not matched to a gene: 4. CDR3 amino acids: CASSFRTSGEQFF. CDR3 DNA: TGTGCCAGCAGTTTCCGGACTAGCGGCGAGCAGTTCTTC.

The gene calls are TRBV6-1 and TRBJ2-7, with D possibly TRBD1 on 5 matching bases. Per germline, CDR1 MNHNS and CDR2 SASEGT. This CDR3 comprises 13 residues. Deletions cut 5 bases from V and 2 bases from J, with 10 bases between. The CDR3 DNA follows: TGTGCCAGCAGTTACGGCAGGGCCTACGAGCAGTACGTC. It is translated as CASSYGRAYEQYV.